The 15 T cell receptor beta chains given below trace back to one sample, sequenced in a study of T cell repertoires in cytomegalovirus infection. No cognate antigen is known for these TCRs. Via MiXCR, TCRdb re-called the reads, giving one row per CDR3 protein. Counted here are 570,000 or so distinct CDR3 sequences, 35% to 50% occurring once; the ten biggest clones make up 48%. The sample here was cultured PBMCs, taken from culture after CMV antigen stimulation. All receptors come from a human donor in good health (CMV status not recorded). Some clones in this sample may be carry-over from other donors' samples.

This clonotype has only a few counts. This chain links TRBV11-3 with TRBJ1-1; D remains unclear. Germline V gene lookup returns CDR1 SGHNT and CDR2 YENEEA. V was pared by 11 bases and J by 3 bases, with 16 bases between. This CDR3 comprises 13 residues. The CDR3 loop reads CASVGNEDTEAFF. In nucleotides, the CDR3 is TGTGCCTCCGTGGGGAATGAGGACACTGAAGCTTTCTTT.

This clonotype turned up a few times. The rearrangement links TRBV7-2 to TRBJ2-2; no definite D call. The CDR3 length is 14 residues. Per the germline V gene, CDR1 is SGHTA and CDR2 is FQGNSA. Trimming took 5 bases from V and 4 from J, leaving 11 bases between them. The CDR3 sequence is CASSLSKFTGELFF. The CDR3 nucleotides are TGTGCCAGCAGCCTCAGTAAATTCACCGGGGAGCTGTTTTTT. Complete variable domain (other parts from reference TRBV7-2 and TRBJ2-2): GAGVSQSPSNKVTEKGKDVELRCDPISGHTALYWYRQSLGQGLEFLIYFQGNSAPDKSGLPSDRFSAERTGGSVSTLTIQRTQQEDSAVYLCASSLSKFTGELFFGEGSRLTVL.

The sample holds many counts of this clonotype. This rearrangement joins TRBV7-2 to TRBJ1-5; no reliable D call. Germline values: CDR1 SGHTA, CDR2 FQGNSA. The CDR3 length is 15 residues. V shed 3 bases and J shed 8 bases, with 17 bases lying between them. DNA of the CDR3: TGTGCCAGCAGCTTTTCCCCTAGTAGGGTAGAGCCCCAGCATTTT. Its protein is CASSFSPSRVEPQHF. The variable domain in full, completed from reference TRBV7-2 and TRBJ1-5, reads GAGVSQSPSNKVTEKGKDVELRCDPISGHTALYWYRQSLGQGLEFLIYFQGNSAPDKSGLPSDRFSAERTGGSVSTLTIQRTQQEDSAVYLCASSFSPSRVEPQHFGDGTRLSIL.

The chain is built from TRBV27 and TRBJ2-2; D call uncertain. Germline V CDR1 and CDR2: MNHEY, SMNVEV (reference sequence). The V and J ends lost 4 bases and 7 bases respectively, with 10 bases between them. The CDR3 spans 13 residues. CDR3 DNA: TGTGCCAGCAGTTCCCACGGTAACGGGGAGCTGTTTTTT. It specifies CASSSHGNGELFF.

This clonotype was picked up a small number of times. This chain links TRBV19 with TRBJ1-2; possibly TRBD1 for D (6 bases). Germline CDR1 reads LNHDA; CDR2 reads SQIVND (reference sequence). The CDR3 totals 14 residues. V lost 6 bases, J lost 4 bases, and 15 bases lay in between. CDR3 in DNA: TGTGCCAGTAGATTGACAGGAAACCTCTATGGCTACACCTTC. It translates to CASRLTGNLYGYTF.

The rearrangement joins TRBV19 to TRBJ1-5; D is unclear. Germline CDR1 is LNHDA and CDR2 is SQIVND (reference sequence). The length of the CDR3 is 12 residues. Trimming left V 7 bases short and J 8 bases short, with 12 bases between. Written as DNA, the CDR3 is TGTGCCAGTACTTCCCGCTCGAAGCCCCAGCATTTT. The encoded protein is CASTSRSKPQHF.

This clonotype was observed many times. This chain links TRBV7-2 with TRBJ2-3; no reliable D call. V was shortened by 1 base and J by 0 bases, with 5 bases between the two germline ends. This CDR3 region has 14 residues. The V gene's germline CDR1 is SGHTA and CDR2 FQGNSA. The CDR3 spells CASSLGASTDTQYF. CDR3 in DNA: TGTGCCAGCAGCTTAGGCGCCAGCACAGATACGCAGTATTTT. Variable domain in full (rest from reference TRBV7-2 and TRBJ2-3): GAGVSQSPSNKVTEKGKDVELRCDPISGHTALYWYRQSLGQGLEFLIYFQGNSAPDKSGLPSDRFSAERTGGSVSTLTIQRTQQEDSAVYLCASSLGASTDTQYFGPGTRLTVL.

The chain employs TRBV12-3 or TRBV12-4 and TRBJ1-1; no firm D call. Between the trimmed V and J ends, which lost 2 bases and 3 bases, there was a span of 16 bases. The CDR3 consists of 16 residues. The CDR3 reads CASSLIFFGHHTEAFF. The CDR3 nucleotides read TGTGCCAGCAGTTTAATTTTCTTCGGTCACCACACTGAAGCTTTCTTT.

This clonotype has more than one count but fewer than ten. V and J are TRBV12-3 or TRBV12-4 and TRBJ1-1; no clear D. The V end was cut by 5 bases, the J end by 4 bases, with 11 bases between. This CDR3 is 13 amino acids long. DNA for the CDR3: TGTGCCAGCAGTCAACAGATAGGCACTGAAGCTTTCTTT. Protein: CASSQQIGTEAFF.

V usage is TRBV3-1 and J usage is TRBJ2-3; the D call may be TRBD1 or TRBD2 (5 bases each). In germline, CDR1 is LGHDT, CDR2 YNNKEL (reference sequence). This CDR3 region has 14 residues. Trimming took 1 base from V and 4 from J, leaving 9 bases between them. The CDR3 reads CASSQVWGSDTQYF. The DNA of the CDR3 is TGTGCCAGCAGCCAAGTATGGGGGTCAGATACGCAGTATTTT.

This clonotype was counted between two and nine times. The V gene is TRBV7-2, the J gene TRBJ2-7; D is unresolved. CDR1 is SGHTA and CDR2 is FQGNSA in the germline V gene. The V end lost 2 bases, the J end lost 0 bases, and 8 bases lay between the germline ends. This CDR3 is built from 14 residues. CDR3 loop: CASSLIGNSYEQYF. The CDR3 coding sequence is TGTGCCAGCAGCTTAATCGGCAACTCCTACGAGCAGTACTTC.

This rearrangement joins TRBV20-1 to TRBJ2-1; 11 bases are a match to TRBD2. Per the germline V gene, CDR1 is DFQATT and CDR2 is SNEGSKA (reference sequence). After removal of 3 bases from V and 4 bases from J, the junction contained 5 bases not matched to a gene. This CDR3 has 15 amino acids. The CDR3 DNA is TGCAGTGCTAGTGACGGGACTAGCGGATACAATGAGCAGTTCTTC. Protein product: CSASDGTSGYNEQFF.

The genes are TRBV5-6 and TRBJ2-2, with 12 bases lining up with TRBD2. Germline CDR1 reads SGHDT; CDR2 reads YYEEEE. After removal of 4 bases from V and 3 bases from J, the junction contained 4 bases not matched to a gene. The CDR3 totals 16 residues. The DNA of the CDR3 is TGTGCCAGCAGCGAACTAGCGGGGGGATACACCGGGGAGCTGTTTTTT. As protein: CASSELAGGYTGELFF.

The rearrangement uses TRBV7-2 and TRBJ2-6, with a possible D match to TRBD2 (6 bases). The V gene's germline CDR1 is SGHTA and CDR2 FQGNSA. This CDR3 is 15 amino acids long. V was trimmed by 6 bases and J by 2 bases, leaving 11 bases between them. For the CDR3, the DNA is TGTGCCAGCAGGCCTCCTAGCGCTGGGGCCAACGTCCTGACTTTC. It codes for CASRPPSAGANVLTF.

J is TRBJ2-2 and V is TRBV7-2; 10 bases match TRBD2. CDR3 size: 17 residues. Germline V gives CDR1 SGHTA, CDR2 FQGNSA. The V segment lost 5 bases and the J segment 6 bases; nucleotides outside the gene matches: 12. The CDR3 region has the DNA TGTGCCAGCAGCCCAGGGAGCGGGAGGGCGGCTGCCGGGGAGCTGTTTTTT. Amino acid sequence: CASSPGSGRAAAGELFF.